This T cell receptor (beta chain) was retrieved from a study of shared clonotypes between healthy human individuals. Study in general: CD4 naive cells filled three plates per donor, CD4 memory three, CD8 naive two and CD8 memory one.

Study outcomes and limitations: What rarefaction showed was incomplete sorted-subset sequencing despite large depth.

Each CD8 memory set brought CD45RO+ cells together with CCR7-negative CD45RA+ TemRA cells. Clones were read by immunoSEQ multiplex PCR, and TCRdb kept only the in-frame ones, dropping some. Of about 380,000 clones detected, 90% to 97% appear once; the ten largest clones hold around 0.32%. Turning to this clone: What it recognizes is unknown.

This receptor was identified in a young man in good health. Input material: memory CD8+ T cells sorted from blood. As for subset: CD45RO+ cells pooled with CCR7-negative TemRA cells.

DNA for the CDR3: TGTGCCAGCAGCGTAGACCCTCTTTGGGACAGGGTGTATGGAAACACCATATATTTT. Protein product: CASSVDPLWDRVYGNTIYF. The rearrangement joins TRBV9 to TRBJ1-3, with 9 positions matching TRBD1. Unmatched junction bases numbered 13, after V lost 0 bases and J lost 3 bases. Germline V CDR1 and CDR2: SGDLS, YYNGEE. The CDR3 has 19 amino acids.